This T cell receptor (beta chain) emerged from a study of siplizumab effects on memory and regulatory T cells (dated by TCRdb to between 2018 and 2021). Notes on the research overall: The study examined how the anti-CD2 antibody siplizumab affects alloreactive T-cell subsets in allogeneic mixed lymphocyte reactions built from human PBMCs.

CDR1 and CDR2, per the germline V gene, are LGHNA and YSLEER. Deletion took 0 bases off V and 2 bases off J, with a span of 11 bases between the germline ends. CDR3 length: 15 amino acids, cysteine to phenylalanine. The only DNA kept is the CDR3, 45 bases in frame from the first base. TCRbeta CDR3 sequencing was performed on sorted unstimulated T cells and on proliferating T cells recovered from mixed lymphocyte reactions. Fresh whole blood from nine to eleven HLA-typed healthy donors was used to isolate PBMCs. A word on this clone: This clone's antigen is unknown. Base quality data are lacking; no much larger clone is found one base away.

Results and caveats for the whole study, not just this receptor: Because sequences at frequencies below about 10^-5 were poorly captured, only a minor fraction of alloreactive clones could be mapped back to unstimulated subsets. For roughly 75-96% of proliferating CD4+ or CD8+ clones, no naive or memory phenotype could be assigned. Whether proliferating Tregs from siplizumab cultures actually had suppressive function was not functionally confirmed. The cumulative frequency of alloreactive sequences traceable to unstimulated CD4+ memory T cells was significantly reduced by siplizumab. Among mappable alloreactive CD4+ clones, the Treg-derived fraction averaged about 70% with siplizumab versus 25% to 30% in control reactions. Greater diversity appeared to be present in unstimulated naive T cells than in memory T cells, and a substantial contribution to the alloresponse seemed to be made by naive cells.

Receptor libraries were prepared by the immunoSEQ multiplex PCR assay. Approximately 100,000 TCR templates per sample were assayed on the deep sequencing platform. Genomic DNA extracted from sorted T cells was used for TCRbeta CDR3 sequencing. Regarding the original processing steps: The R programming language was used for the clonal analysis of the TCRbeta CDR3 data. Comparing unstimulated samples against CFSE-low samples taken after the reaction was how alloreactive CD4+ and CD8+ clones were defined. Regulatory or non-regulatory origin was assigned to alloreactive CD4+ clones by matching of sequences to sorted unstimulated Treg and non-Treg repertoires. TCRdb stores this immuneACCESS table with in-frame sequences only. Part of the clones is absent; in the studies checked, under half of the shortfall reflects unresolved V genes, and no reason is known for the rest. The DNA was the basis for D and trimming; V, J and clone size are from that table. The sample profile shows tens of thousands of clones; 93% of them were found once. The top ten hold about 5% of the sample.

The sequence came from a human donor in good health. Sequencing was performed on CD8+ T cells sorted from blood. In this chain, TRBV4-3 is recombined with TRBJ2-7; the D gene is unclear. This receptor has the CDR3 CASSQDCASAYEQYF. Here is the DNA: TGCGCCAGCAGCCAAGATTGTGCTAGTGCCTACGAGCAGTACTTC.